Following are 4 T cell receptor beta chains from one sample sequenced in a study of lymphopenia after photon versus proton radiotherapy. The method was immunoSEQ multiplex PCR; TCRdb's version includes in-frame clones alone and lacks a portion of them. There are 35,000 to 50,000 clones in the sample; around 83% occur only once, and around a quarter lies in the top ten. Sequencing used peripheral blood, obtained from a patient treated with proton-based radiotherapy. These receptors all come from a woman between 70 and 85 years old with pancreatic cancer.

CDR3 nucleotide sequence: TGTGCCAGCCGCCGAGGTGCTGAAGCTTTCTTT. Its translation is CASRRGAEAFF. This chain connects TRBV7-8 to TRBJ1-1; D is undetermined. V was shortened by 8 bases and J by 6 bases, with 10 bases between the two germline ends. Per germline, CDR1 SGHVS and CDR2 FQNEAQ. The CDR3 is made up of 11 amino acids.

The J gene is TRBJ2-3, the V gene TRBV6-5, with D maybe TRBD2 (6 bases). CDR1 MNHEY and CDR2 SVGAGI come from the germline V gene. The ends were cut back, 0 bases at V and 2 bases at J, with 12 bases in the middle. This CDR3 is built from 16 residues. This chain's CDR3 is CASSYSGGALTDTQYF. For the CDR3, the DNA is TGTGCCAGCAGTTACTCGGGGGGAGCGCTCACAGATACGCAGTATTTT.

V gene TRBV6-5 combines with J gene TRBJ1-4; maybe TRBD1 (5 bases). CDR1 MNHEY and CDR2 SVGAGI come from the germline V gene. V shed 0 bases and J shed 7 bases, with 12 bases lying between them. This CDR3 is 15 amino acids long. CDR3 sequence (DNA): TGTGCCAGCAGTTACTCGATGGGGGGAGGTGAAAAACTGTTTTTT. It is translated as CASSYSMGGGEKLFF.

V usage is TRBV20-1 and J usage is TRBJ2-7; D may correspond to TRBD1 or TRBD2 (6 bases each). The germline V gene has CDR1 DFQATT and CDR2 SNEGSKA (reference sequence). The CDR3 covers 11 residues. V shed 3 bases and J shed 6 bases, with 9 bases lying between them. The CDR3 is CSARGGLEQYF. Written as DNA, the CDR3 is TGCAGTGCTAGGGGGGGCCTCGAGCAGTACTTC.